These T cell receptor beta chains were read from a single sample in a study of blood T cell repertoires in COVID-19. Measured with immunoSEQ multiplex PCR; TCRdb has only the in-frame clones, and not every one. The table lists roughly 300,000 clones, around 84% of them singletons. Sequenced sample: PBMCs or T cells enriched from blood (not recorded which). These receptors were collected from a man younger than 45 who had recovered from COVID-19. Both conserved end residues are part of each CDR3. Clone size, where shown, is once, few, many, or a class for clones that have expanded.

J,size,V,CDR3
TRBJ1-1,once,TRBV12-5,CASVMNTEAFF
TRBJ2-2,NA,TRBV5-6,CASSFRGAGTGELFF
TRBJ1-1,NA,TRBV3-1/TRBV3-2,CASSQGGGTLTEAFF
TRBJ1-5,NA,TRBV19,CASSVQAGLPQPQHF
TRBJ2-5,NA,TRBV5-6,CASSLAGVPGETQYF
TRBJ1-1,NA,TRBV12-3/TRBV12-4,CASGEAPNTEAFF
TRBJ1-2,NA,TRBV6-4,CAGRTGATPSNGYTF
TRBJ1-2,NA,TRBV7-9,CASSLVAGGLNYGYTF
TRBJ2-4,NA,TRBV7-6,CASSVGQGYIQYF
TRBJ2-7,few,TRBV6-6,CASSAKQGLSSYEQYF
TRBJ2-3,NA,TRBV14,CASSQGPARGFAYF
TRBJ2-1,NA,TRBV19,CASSPPGTSRNEQFF
TRBJ1-1,few,TRBV5-5,CASDRLNTEAFF
TRBJ1-6,NA,TRBV5-1,CASRPDGTGGNSPLHF
TRBJ1-2,NA,TRBV3-1/TRBV3-2,CASSQDEGKRSYGYTF
TRBJ1-6,NA,TRBV3-1/TRBV3-2,CASSRQDNSPLHF
TRBJ1-1,NA,TRBV7-9,CASSLRLHTEAFF
TRBJ1-2,NA,TRBV5-1,CASSPGDRVYGYTF
TRBJ2-1,NA,TRBV7-8,CASSSGLAGGPRNEQFF
TRBJ2-5,NA,TRBV6-2/TRBV6-3,CASSYSTGGGQRGAIQETQYF
TRBJ2-2,NA,TRBV7-9,CASSLRAENTGELFF
TRBJ1-3,NA,TRBV4-1,CASSHTGTLSGNTIYF
TRBJ2-2,NA,TRBV6-4,CASSETSGDTGELFF
TRBJ2-7,NA,TRBV5-1,CASSPAGLISGSRDEQYF
TRBJ2-7,NA,TRBV5-8,CATPGLAYEQYF
TRBJ2-1,once,TRBV29-1,CSVASFGTGLGEQFF
TRBJ2-1,NA,TRBV4-1,CASSQILGSEQFF
TRBJ2-7,NA,TRBV3-1/TRBV3-2,CASSPLAGGREQYF
TRBJ1-1,NA,TRBV3-1/TRBV3-2,CASSSQVNTEAFF
TRBJ1-2,NA,TRBV5-1,CASSSSPTPQGAPGYTF
TRBJ2-7,NA,TRBV11-3,CASSLDPGLAGTYEQYF
TRBJ2-3,NA,TRBV13,CASSLGANTDTQYF
TRBJ2-7,NA,TRBV7-8,CASSPTPSGSLAYEQYF
TRBJ1-6,NA,TRBV5-4,CASSLRRGGGNSPLHF
TRBJ2-3,NA,TRBV12-5,CASGAGLAGTDTQYF
TRBJ1-5,NA,TRBV28,CASSPTAPNQPQHF
TRBJ2-1,NA,TRBV19,CASTGTSVYNEQFF
TRBJ1-1,once,TRBV10-1,CASSESGRGNTEAFF
TRBJ2-7,NA,TRBV28,CASSSDTYEQYF
TRBJ2-2,NA,TRBV7-7,CASSPSFGSGAGTGELFF
TRBJ2-7,NA,TRBV11-2,CASNQRDSYEQYF
TRBJ2-5,few,TRBV6-2/TRBV6-3,CASSLGGAIQETQYF
TRBJ1-4,NA,TRBV5-5,CASSLGTGGSEKLFF
TRBJ1-3,NA,TRBV30,CAWSLPAGSGNTIYF
TRBJ1-2,few,TRBV2,CASSRQAPTFYGYTF
TRBJ1-1,NA,TRBV5-1,CASSTEASNTEAFF
TRBJ2-7,NA,TRBV14,CASSQVAGSYEQYF
TRBJ2-5,NA,TRBV4-1,CASSQGWPRPAETQYF
TRBJ2-7,NA,TRBV20-1,CSASIAEEQYF
TRBJ2-5,NA,TRBV4-1,CASSQVRLQETQYF
TRBJ2-1,NA,TRBV5-1,CASSMGLAFYNEQFF
TRBJ1-1,NA,TRBV7-9,CASSFAGVGTEAFF
TRBJ2-3,NA,TRBV12-5,CASGLPTGQGLTDTQYF
TRBJ1-6,NA,TRBV11-2,CASSLLGSSYNSPLHF
TRBJ1-5,NA,TRBV24-1,CATSRGQTNQPQHF
TRBJ1-5,NA,TRBV7-8,CASSLRSGNQPQHF
TRBJ1-5,NA,TRBV10-2,CASRAINQPQHF